A selection of T cell receptor beta chains follows, all from one sample in a study of T cell responses to AZD1222 COVID-19 vaccine. Clones were sequenced by immunoSEQ multiplex PCR, and TCRdb holds only the in-frame ones, with some missing. The sample shows 120,000 to 150,000 clones, roughly nine tenths of them seen only once. The material was peripheral blood, obtained on day 0 of AZD1222 vaccination. Receptors originate from an adult in good health. Each CDR3 is given with its conserved first and last residue. The D gene is left open where the match is weak. Size is omitted from some rows. Given values are once, few, many or a class for expanded clones.

J: TRBJ1-1; size: .; D: .; V: TRBV19; DNA: TGTGCCAGTAGTGCCGGTCGGCGTACACTCGTCATGAAGAACACTGAAGCTTTCTTT; CDR3: CASSAGRRTLVMKNTEAFF
J: TRBJ1-5; size: .; D: .; V: TRBV27; DNA: TGTGCCAGCAGTCCATCAGAGGACGGAAGCAATCAGCCCCAGCATTTT; CDR3: CASSPSEDGSNQPQHF
J: TRBJ1-5; size: .; D: .; V: TRBV7-8; DNA: TGTGCCAGCAGCCAAGCGCGGAATCAGCCCCAGCATTTT; CDR3: CASSQARNQPQHF
J: TRBJ2-2; size: .; D: TRBD2; V: TRBV7-2; DNA: TGTGCCAGCAGCGATCCTTGGACTAGCGGGGCCACCGGGGAGCTGTTTTTT; CDR3: CASSDPWTSGATGELFF
J: TRBJ2-7; size: .; D: .; V: TRBV5-1; DNA: TGCGCCAGCAGCTTGTCATCCCAGTCCCACGAGCAGTACTTC; CDR3: CASSLSSQSHEQYF
J: TRBJ2-2; size: .; D: TRBD2; V: TRBV6-4; DNA: TGTGCCAGCAGCGAACTAGCGGGAGGGCCCGGGGAGCTGTTTTTT; CDR3: CASSELAGGPGELFF
J: TRBJ2-7; size: .; D: .; V: TRBV5-1; DNA: TGCGCCAGCAGCCCCGGAGGTGGTTGGGGCTACGAGCAGTACTTC; CDR3: CASSPGGGWGYEQYF
J: TRBJ1-6; size: once; D: .; V: TRBV15; DNA: TGTGCCACCAGCAGAGACCCCGAGAATTCACCCCTCCACTTT; CDR3: CATSRDPENSPLHF
J: TRBJ1-5; size: .; D: TRBD1; V: TRBV24-1; DNA: TGTGCCACCAGTGATTCAAAGACAGGGAGCCAGCCCCAGCATTTT; CDR3: CATSDSKTGSQPQHF
J: TRBJ2-2; size: .; D: TRBD1; V: TRBV6-2/TRBV6-3; DNA: TGTGCCAGCAGTGCCTTGGGACAGGGAGCGAACACCGGGGAGCTGTTTTTT; CDR3: CASSALGQGANTGELFF
J: TRBJ1-1; size: .; D: .; V: TRBV27; DNA: TGTGCCAGCAAGGAGGGAGTGTACGAGAACACTGAAGCTTTCTTT; CDR3: CASKEGVYENTEAFF
J: TRBJ1-3; size: .; D: .; V: TRBV27; DNA: TGTGCCAGCAGTTTGGTTGGGGGGGCGCACGGAAACACCATATATTTT; CDR3: CASSLVGGAHGNTIYF
J: TRBJ1-5; size: .; D: TRBD1; V: TRBV7-2; DNA: TGTGCCAGCAGCTTATTTGGGACAGGCAATCAGCCCCAGCATTTT; CDR3: CASSLFGTGNQPQHF
J: TRBJ1-5; size: .; D: .; V: TRBV28; DNA: TGTGCCAGCAGTTTCGCGGGGGGTGGCAATCAGCCCCAGCATTTT; CDR3: CASSFAGGGNQPQHF
J: TRBJ2-7; size: .; D: .; V: TRBV6-6; DNA: TGTGCCAGCAGTTACGGAGGGGACAAGCAGTACTTC; CDR3: CASSYGGDKQYF
J: TRBJ2-1; size: .; D: .; V: TRBV9; DNA: TGTGCCAGCAGCGTAGGGGCGTCGAATGAGCAGTTCTTC; CDR3: CASSVGASNEQFF
J: TRBJ2-1; size: .; D: TRBD2; V: TRBV9; DNA: TGTGCCAGCAGCGGGGGACTAGCGGGGCCCTACAATGAGCAGTTCTTC; CDR3: CASSGGLAGPYNEQFF
J: TRBJ1-3; size: once; D: .; V: TRBV19; DNA: TGTGCCAGTAGTCCAGGGCCGCCGGCTGGAAACACCATATATTTT; CDR3: CASSPGPPAGNTIYF
J: TRBJ2-3; size: .; D: TRBD2; V: TRBV28; DNA: TGTGCCAGCAGTTTCGCACGACTAGCGGGAGTGGATACGCAGTATTTT; CDR3: CASSFARLAGVDTQYF
J: TRBJ2-3; size: few; D: .; V: TRBV6-2/TRBV6-3; DNA: TGTGCCAGCAGTTACGGGGGGGCGTCAGATACGCAGTATTTT; CDR3: CASSYGGASDTQYF
J: TRBJ1-5; size: .; D: .; V: TRBV3-1/TRBV3-2; DNA: TGTGCCAGCAGCCGCAGGGATCAGCCCCAGCATTTT; CDR3: CASSRRDQPQHF
J: TRBJ1-2; size: .; D: TRBD1; V: TRBV10-3; DNA: TGTGCCATCAGTGGAGGGGGCAACTATGGCTACACCTTC; CDR3: CAISGGGNYGYTF
J: TRBJ2-5; size: .; D: TRBD1; V: TRBV28; DNA: TGTGCCAGCTCAACAGGGGGTCGGGAGACCCAGTACTTC; CDR3: CASSTGGRETQYF
J: TRBJ1-3; size: .; D: .; V: TRBV6-6; DNA: TGTGCCAGCACCACCCTAGGGGAAGGCCCAAACACCATATATTTT; CDR3: CASTTLGEGPNTIYF
J: TRBJ1-5; size: once; D: .; V: TRBV5-8; DNA: TGTGCCAGCAGCTTGTGGAAGGGCACGACGAGCAATCAGCCCCAGCATTTT; CDR3: CASSLWKGTTSNQPQHF
J: TRBJ2-3; size: .; D: TRBD2; V: TRBV2; DNA: TGTGCCGGGCCCGGCGGGACTAGCGGGGGTTTCTTCGATACGCAGTATTTT; CDR3: CAGPGGTSGGFFDTQYF
J: TRBJ2-3; size: .; D: TRBD2; V: TRBV30; DNA: TGTGCCTGGAGTGACAGACTAGCGGGAGGTATAGATACGCAGTATTTT; CDR3: CAWSDRLAGGIDTQYF
J: TRBJ2-3; size: .; D: TRBD2; V: TRBV5-1; DNA: TGCGCCAGCCGGGGGGAAACGGGCACAGATACGCAGTATTTT; CDR3: CASRGETGTDTQYF
J: TRBJ2-1; size: .; D: .; V: TRBV5-6; DNA: TGTGCCAGCAGCTTGGGGAACAGTGAGCAGTTCTTC; CDR3: CASSLGNSEQFF
J: TRBJ2-3; size: .; D: .; V: TRBV5-1; DNA: TGCGCCAGCAGGTCCTCGCCCACAGATACGCAGTATTTT; CDR3: CASRSSPTDTQYF
J: TRBJ1-1; size: once; D: .; V: TRBV7-9; DNA: TGTGCCAGCACCCCTGGTGGGGGGTCTGAAGCTTTCTTT; CDR3: CASTPGGGSEAFF
J: TRBJ2-7; size: .; D: .; V: TRBV10-2; DNA: TGCGCCAGCAGTCAGGCTTACGAGCAGTACTTC; CDR3: CASSQAYEQYF
J: TRBJ2-3; size: .; D: .; V: TRBV27; DNA: TGTGCCAGCAGTTTATCGAAATTTATCGGGGGCTCAGATACGCAGTATTTT; CDR3: CASSLSKFIGGSDTQYF
J: TRBJ1-1; size: .; D: .; V: TRBV30; DNA: TGTGCCTGGAACAGGAACACTGAAGCTTTCTTT; CDR3: CAWNRNTEAFF
J: TRBJ1-6; size: .; D: TRBD1; V: TRBV10-3; DNA: TGTGCCATCGGGACGGGACAGGGGAATTCACCCCTCCACTTT; CDR3: CAIGTGQGNSPLHF
J: TRBJ2-7; size: .; D: .; V: TRBV4-1; DNA: TGCGCCAGCAGCCAAGGGGCAGACTACGAGCAGTACTTC; CDR3: CASSQGADYEQYF
J: TRBJ1-5; size: few; D: TRBD1; V: TRBV6-5; DNA: TGTGCCAGCAGCCCCAGGGGGGATAGCAATCAGCCCCAGCATTTT; CDR3: CASSPRGDSNQPQHF
J: TRBJ1-6; size: .; D: .; V: TRBV3-1/TRBV3-2; DNA: TGTGCCAGCAGCCAAGAGGGCGGTCGTCTTTATTCACCCCTCCACTTT; CDR3: CASSQEGGRLYSPLHF
J: TRBJ2-3; size: .; D: TRBD1; V: TRBV10-1; DNA: TGCGCCAGCAGTGAGTCTAAGGGGGCAGATAGATACGCAGTCCACTTT; CDR3: CASSESKGADRYAVHF